These T cell receptor beta chains were read from a single sample in a study of shared clonotypes between healthy human individuals. Some clones are missing from TCRdb's copy, which holds only in-frame ones; the method was immunoSEQ multiplex PCR. The sample has over 1.4 million clones, roughly 95% seen once. Sequencing was performed on naive CD4+ T cells sorted from blood. The source of these receptors is a man aged 25 to 45 in good health. Both conserved end residues are part of each CDR3. D genes are given only for firm matches. Clone size is given for some rows only: seen once, a few or many times, or a class if the clone is expanded.

>NA|TRBJ2-6|NA|TRBV2
TGTGCCAGTGACGCATCTGGGGCCAACGTCCTGACTTTC
CASDASGANVLTF
>NA|TRBJ2-1|NA|TRBV7-7
TGTGCTAGCAGCCTTGACTCCTACAATGAGCAGTTCTTC
CASSLDSYNEQFF
>TRBD2|TRBJ2-1|NA|TRBV5-1
TGCGCCAGCAGCTTGGTCCTCGCGGGAGGGCCGGGTGAGCAGTTCTTC
CASSLVLAGGPGEQFF
>TRBD2|TRBJ2-1|NA|TRBV28
TGTGCCAGCAGTTTTAGCGGGAGCGCTGAGCAGTTCTTC
CASSFSGSAEQFF
>TRBD1|TRBJ2-7|NA|TRBV9
TGTGCCAGCAGCCCACAGGGGGCGGGCTACGAGCAGTACTTC
CASSPQGAGYEQYF
>NA|TRBJ1-3|NA|TRBV6-1
TGTGCGTCTAGGGTAGTCTCTGGAAACACCATATATTTT
CASRVVSGNTIYF
>NA|TRBJ2-3|NA|TRBV6-4
TGTGCCAGCAGTGTCTCCAGTCCCACAGATACGCAGTATTTT
CASSVSSPTDTQYF
>TRBD2|TRBJ2-7|NA|TRBV5-6
TGTGCCAGCAGCTTGCTGACTAGCGCCTCCTACGAGCAGTACTTC
CASSLLTSASYEQYF
>TRBD1|TRBJ1-5|NA|TRBV19
TGTGCCAGCGGGAGGGACAGGGCCAATCAGCCCCAGCATTTT
CASGRDRANQPQHF
>NA|TRBJ2-7|once|TRBV2
TGTGCCAGCAGGACGGGGGCTTCTGGCTCGACAGCTACCTACGAGCAGTACTTC
CASRTGASGSTATYEQYF
>NA|TRBJ1-5|once|TRBV5-5
TGTGCCAGCAGCTTGGGTAGGGGTCCGGAATATAGCAATCAGCCCCAGCATTTT
CASSLGRGPEYSNQPQHF
>NA|TRBJ1-5|few|TRBV19
TGTGCCAGTGAGACTGAGGCTAGCAATCAGCCCCAGCATTTT
CASETEASNQPQHF
>NA|TRBJ2-7|NA|TRBV4-3
TGCGCCAGCAGCCAAGATTTCGGGGGCAGGTTTATTCGATACGAGCAGTACTTC
CASSQDFGGRFIRYEQYF
>TRBD2|TRBJ2-5|NA|TRBV9
TGTGCCAGCAGCGTTAGCGGGAGAGGAAGGGAGACCCAGTACTTC
CASSVSGRGRETQYF
>NA|TRBJ1-1|NA|TRBV5-5
TGTGCCAGCAGCTCCCGTTCAGGTTTGAACACTGAAGCTTTCTTT
CASSSRSGLNTEAFF
>TRBD1|TRBJ2-5|NA|TRBV13
TGTGCCAGCAGCTCGTCGGGGACAGGCTGGGAGACCCAGTACTTC
CASSSSGTGWETQYF
>TRBD2|TRBJ2-5|NA|TRBV27
TGTGCCAGCAGTCCCAGCGGGAGAATCCGAGAGACCCAGTACTTC
CASSPSGRIRETQYF
>NA|TRBJ2-2|NA|TRBV7-9
TGTGCCAGCAGCCGTCGGGGGTTGGCCGGGGAGCTGTTTTTT
CASSRRGLAGELFF
>TRBD1|TRBJ1-3|NA|TRBV7-2
TGTGCCAGCAGCTCGGACAGGGGGGCCTCTGGAAACACCATATATTTT
CASSSDRGASGNTIYF
>NA|TRBJ1-2|NA|TRBV19
TGTGCCAGTAGGAGCCGGACAGTTTATGGCTACACCTTC
CASRSRTVYGYTF
>NA|TRBJ1-5|NA|TRBV27
TGTGCCAGCAGTCCGATGGGGAGGGGTTTCAATCAGCCCCAGCATTTT
CASSPMGRGFNQPQHF
>NA|TRBJ1-1|NA|TRBV29-1
TGCAGCGTTGTTGTCCCGCCCATGAACACTGAAGCTTTCTTT
CSVVVPPMNTEAFF
>NA|TRBJ1-1|NA|TRBV11-2
TGTGCCAGCAGCCGAGCTACAGTGCTGGCAGGGAACACTGAAGCTTTCTTT
CASSRATVLAGNTEAFF
>TRBD2|TRBJ2-7|NA|TRBV7-3
TGTGCCAGCAGCTTAACTAGAGCGGGAGGGACCTACGAGCAGTACTTC
CASSLTRAGGTYEQYF
>NA|TRBJ2-4|once|TRBV27
TGTGCCAGCAGTTCGCTGTACAAGGGAAGGGAAAACATTCAGTACTTC
CASSSLYKGRENIQYF
>TRBD1|TRBJ2-5|NA|TRBV4-1
TGCGCCAGCAGCCAAGATTTCACAGGGGGATTGGAGACCCAGTACTTC
CASSQDFTGGLETQYF
>TRBD2|TRBJ2-3|NA|TRBV5-1
TGCGCCAGCCGGCGGGAGCTCTCCGCCGATACGCAGTATTTT
CASRRELSADTQYF
>NA|TRBJ1-1|NA|TRBV14
TGTGCCAGCAGCCAAGAAGGAATACTGGGAGAAGCTTTCTTT
CASSQEGILGEAFF
>NA|TRBJ2-7|NA|TRBV5-4
TGTGCCAGCAGCCTGGACCACTACGAGCAGTACTTC
CASSLDHYEQYF
>NA|TRBJ2-5|NA|TRBV5-1
TGCGCCAGCAGCCACGTGGGGGAAGAGACCCAGTACTTC
CASSHVGEETQYF
>NA|TRBJ2-7|NA|TRBV19
TGTGCCAGTAGTATAACGGGGGTAGCCTACGAGCAGTACTTC
CASSITGVAYEQYF
>NA|TRBJ2-1|NA|TRBV7-2
TGTGCCAGCAGCTTCATTCTTTGGGGCGGTGAGCAGTTCTTC
CASSFILWGGEQFF
>NA|TRBJ2-3|NA|TRBV27
TGTGCCAGCAGTCGCGGGATTTGGTCAGATACGCAGTATTTT
CASSRGIWSDTQYF
>NA|TRBJ2-1|NA|TRBV9
TGTGCCAGCAGCGTAGACCCTAGTTCTGGGATTCTCTATGAGCAGTTCTTC
CASSVDPSSGILYEQFF
>NA|TRBJ2-7|NA|TRBV10-3
TGTGCCATCAGAGCGGACTCGAGTCAGGTTGCCGAGCAGTACTTC
CAIRADSSQVAEQYF
>TRBD2|TRBJ2-3|NA|TRBV5-1
TGCGCCAGCAGCTCTAGCGGATCACAAGATACGCAGTATTTT
CASSSSGSQDTQYF
>NA|TRBJ2-2|NA|TRBV15
TGTGCCACCAGCGACACCACGAACACCGGGGAGCTGTTTTTT
CATSDTTNTGELFF
>NA|TRBJ2-1|NA|TRBV5-1
TGCGCCAGCAGCTTGGCTCAAGCCGACAATGAGCAGTTCTTC
CASSLAQADNEQFF
>TRBD2|TRBJ2-2|NA|TRBV7-8
TGTGCCAGCAGCGCTACTAGCGGACCGAACACCGGGGAGCTGTTTTTT
CASSATSGPNTGELFF